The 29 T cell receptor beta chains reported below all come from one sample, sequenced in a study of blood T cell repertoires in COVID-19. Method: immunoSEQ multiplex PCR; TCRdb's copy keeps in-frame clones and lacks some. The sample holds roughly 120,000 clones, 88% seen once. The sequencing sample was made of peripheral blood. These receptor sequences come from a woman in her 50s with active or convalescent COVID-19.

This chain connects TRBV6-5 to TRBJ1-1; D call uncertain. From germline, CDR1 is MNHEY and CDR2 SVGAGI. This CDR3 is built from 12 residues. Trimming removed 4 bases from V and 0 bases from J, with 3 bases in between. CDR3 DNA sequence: TGTGCCAGCAGTTCGGTGAACACTGAAGCTTTCTTT. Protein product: CASSSVNTEAFF.

CDR3 DNA: TGTGCCAGCAGCTTTAGGCGGGGGACATCCTACAATGAGCAGTTCTTC. Translation gives CASSFRRGTSYNEQFF. V usage is TRBV5-6 and J usage is TRBJ2-1; D might be TRBD2 (7 bases). V gave up 2 bases and J gave up 1 base, with 13 bases separating them. The CDR3 length is 16 residues. Germline V lookup: CDR1 SGHDT, CDR2 YYEEEE.

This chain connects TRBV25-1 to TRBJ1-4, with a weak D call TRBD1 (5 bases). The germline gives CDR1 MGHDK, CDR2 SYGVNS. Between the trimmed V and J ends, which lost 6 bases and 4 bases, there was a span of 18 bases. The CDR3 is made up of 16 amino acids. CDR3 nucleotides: TGTGCCAGCAGGGGTATCCTCTTGGGGGGTAATGAAAAACTGTTTTTT. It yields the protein CASRGILLGGNEKLFF.

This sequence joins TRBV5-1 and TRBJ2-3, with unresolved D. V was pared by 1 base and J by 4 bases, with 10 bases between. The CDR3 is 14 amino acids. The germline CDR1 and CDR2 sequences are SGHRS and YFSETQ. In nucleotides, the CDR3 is TGCGCCAGCAGCTTGTCCGGTGGTTCAGATACGCAGTATTTT. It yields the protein CASSLSGGSDTQYF.

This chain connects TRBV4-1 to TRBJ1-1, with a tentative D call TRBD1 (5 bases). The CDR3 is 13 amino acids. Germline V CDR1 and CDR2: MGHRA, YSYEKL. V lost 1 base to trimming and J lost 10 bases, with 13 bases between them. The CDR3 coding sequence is TGCGCCAGCAGCCAAGTTTCGGGGGTAGGAGCTTTCTTT. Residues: CASSQVSGVGAFF.

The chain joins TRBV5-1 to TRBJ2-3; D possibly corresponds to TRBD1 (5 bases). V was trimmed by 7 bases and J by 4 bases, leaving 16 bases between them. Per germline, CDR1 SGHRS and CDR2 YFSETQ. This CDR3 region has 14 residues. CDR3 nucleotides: TGCGCCAGCGGGGCCGTCCAGACTTCAGATACGCAGTATTTT. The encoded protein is CASGAVQTSDTQYF.

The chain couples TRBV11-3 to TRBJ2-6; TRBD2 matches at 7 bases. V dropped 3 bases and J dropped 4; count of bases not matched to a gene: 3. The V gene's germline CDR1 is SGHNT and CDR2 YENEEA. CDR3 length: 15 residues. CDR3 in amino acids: CASSFGGTGANVLTF. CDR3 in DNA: TGTGCCAGCAGCTTCGGGGGGACGGGGGCCAACGTCCTGACTTTC. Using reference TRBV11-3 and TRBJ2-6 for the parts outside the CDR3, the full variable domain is EAGVVQSPRYKIIEKKQPVAFWCNPISGHNTLYWYLQNLGQGPELLIRYENEEAVDDSQLPKDRFSAERLKGVDSTLKIQPAELGDSAVYLCASSFGGTGANVLTFGAGSRLTVL.

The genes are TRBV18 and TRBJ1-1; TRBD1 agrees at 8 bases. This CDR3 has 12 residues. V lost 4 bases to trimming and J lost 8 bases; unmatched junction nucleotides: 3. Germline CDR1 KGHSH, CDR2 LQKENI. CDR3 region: CASSQGTGEAFF. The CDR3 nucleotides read TGTGCCAGCTCACAAGGGACAGGAGAAGCTTTCTTT.

The CDR3 DNA follows: TGTGCCAGCAGTAGACAGGCGGGAGCGACAGATACGCAGTATTTT. Its translation is CASSRQAGATDTQYF. The rearrangement uses TRBV5-4 and TRBJ2-3; D is perhaps TRBD2 (7 bases). The CDR3 length is 15 residues. V was pared by 5 bases and J by 3 bases, with 16 bases between. Germline loops: CDR1 SGHNT, CDR2 YYREEE (reference sequence).

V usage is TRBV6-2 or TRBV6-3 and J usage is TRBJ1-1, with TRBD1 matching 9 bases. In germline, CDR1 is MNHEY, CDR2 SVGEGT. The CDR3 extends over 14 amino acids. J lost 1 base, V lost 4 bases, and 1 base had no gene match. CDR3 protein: CASSSTGGNTEAFF. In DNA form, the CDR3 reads TGTGCCAGCAGTTCGACAGGGGGGAACACTGAAGCTTTCTTT.

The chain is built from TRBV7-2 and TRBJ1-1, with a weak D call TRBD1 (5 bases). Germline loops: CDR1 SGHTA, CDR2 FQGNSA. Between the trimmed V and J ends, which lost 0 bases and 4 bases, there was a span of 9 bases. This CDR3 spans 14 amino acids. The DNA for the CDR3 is TGTGCCAGCAGCTTAGCGAAGCAGGGCACTGAAGCTTTCTTT. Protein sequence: CASSLAKQGTEAFF.

CDR3 coding DNA: TGTGCCAGCAGCTTACTACTAGAAGGCTCTGGCTACACCTTC. Amino acids: CASSLLLEGSGYTF. The chain carries TRBV7-2 and TRBJ1-2; D is ambiguous. The CDR3 has 14 amino acids. From germline, CDR1 is SGHTA and CDR2 FQGNSA. V dropped 2 bases and J dropped 7 bases, with 14 bases sitting between them.

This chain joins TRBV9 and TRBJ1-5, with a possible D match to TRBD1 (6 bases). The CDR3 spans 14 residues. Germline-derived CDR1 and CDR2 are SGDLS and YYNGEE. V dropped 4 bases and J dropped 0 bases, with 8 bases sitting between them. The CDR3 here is CASSRQDSNQPQHF. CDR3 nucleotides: TGTGCCAGCAGCCGACAGGATAGCAATCAGCCCCAGCATTTT.

The CDR3 nucleotides are TGTGCCAGCAGGTCCTCGACTAGCGCAAGATCCACAGATACGCAGTATTTT. Its translation: CASRSSTSARSTDTQYF. V is TRBV28 and J is TRBJ2-3; 8 bases are shared with TRBD2. From germline, CDR1 is MDHEN and CDR2 SYDVKM. This CDR3 spans 17 amino acids. Trimming at V came to 6 bases and at J to 2 bases, leaving 13 bases not matched to a gene.

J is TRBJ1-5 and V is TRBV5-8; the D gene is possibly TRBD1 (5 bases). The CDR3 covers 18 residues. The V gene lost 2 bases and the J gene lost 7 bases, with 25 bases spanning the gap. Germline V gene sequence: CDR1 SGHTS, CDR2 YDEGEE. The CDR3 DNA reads TGTGCCAGCAGCTTTCCCTCCGACAGTGGCAGGTGGGCGCAGCCCCAGCATTTT. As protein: CASSFPSDSGRWAQPQHF.

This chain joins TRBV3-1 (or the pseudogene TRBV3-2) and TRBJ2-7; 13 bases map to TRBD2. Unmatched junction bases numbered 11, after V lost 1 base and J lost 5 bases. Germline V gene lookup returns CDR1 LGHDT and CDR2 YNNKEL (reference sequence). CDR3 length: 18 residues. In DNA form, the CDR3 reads TGTGCCAGCAGCCAAGTATTTCTACTAGCGGGAGGGGAACACGAGCAGTACTTC. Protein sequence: CASSQVFLLAGGEHEQYF.

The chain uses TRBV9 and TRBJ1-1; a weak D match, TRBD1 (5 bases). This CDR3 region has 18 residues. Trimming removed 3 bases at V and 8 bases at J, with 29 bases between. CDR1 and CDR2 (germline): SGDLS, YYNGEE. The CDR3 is CASSDKLLEYGGSAEAFF. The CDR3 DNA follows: TGTGCCAGCAGCGACAAACTACTAGAGTATGGGGGGAGCGCCGAAGCTTTCTTT.

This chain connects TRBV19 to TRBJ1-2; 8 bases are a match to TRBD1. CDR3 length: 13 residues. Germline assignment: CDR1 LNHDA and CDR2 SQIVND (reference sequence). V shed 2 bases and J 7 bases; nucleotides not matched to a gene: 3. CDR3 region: CASSIQGAVGYTF. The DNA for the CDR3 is TGTGCCAGTAGTATACAGGGGGCTGTTGGCTACACCTTC.

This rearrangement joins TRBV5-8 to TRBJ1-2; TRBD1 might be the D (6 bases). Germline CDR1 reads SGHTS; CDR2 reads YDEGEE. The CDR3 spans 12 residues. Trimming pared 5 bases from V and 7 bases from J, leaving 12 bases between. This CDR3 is CASSFPRGGYTF. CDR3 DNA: TGTGCCAGCAGTTTTCCCAGGGGTGGCTACACCTTC.

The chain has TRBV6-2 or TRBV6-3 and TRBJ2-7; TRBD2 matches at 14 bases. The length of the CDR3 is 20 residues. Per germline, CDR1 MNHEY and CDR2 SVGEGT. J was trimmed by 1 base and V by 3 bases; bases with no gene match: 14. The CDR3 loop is CASSYSPGLAGANGSYEQYF. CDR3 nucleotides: TGTGCCAGCAGTTATTCCCCGGGACTAGCGGGAGCTAACGGATCCTACGAGCAGTACTTC.

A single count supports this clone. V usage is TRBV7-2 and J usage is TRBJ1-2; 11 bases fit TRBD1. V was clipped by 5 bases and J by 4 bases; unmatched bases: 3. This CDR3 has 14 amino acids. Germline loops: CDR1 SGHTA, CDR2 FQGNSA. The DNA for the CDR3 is TGTGCCAGCAGCCGGACAGGGGGCTCCTATGGCTACACCTTC. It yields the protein CASSRTGGSYGYTF.

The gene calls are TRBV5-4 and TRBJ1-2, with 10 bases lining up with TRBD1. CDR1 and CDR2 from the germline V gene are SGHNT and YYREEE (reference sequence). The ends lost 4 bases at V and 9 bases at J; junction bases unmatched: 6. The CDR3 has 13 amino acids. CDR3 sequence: CASSMTGGSRYTF. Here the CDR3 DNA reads TGTGCCAGCAGCATGACAGGGGGCAGTCGCTACACCTTC.

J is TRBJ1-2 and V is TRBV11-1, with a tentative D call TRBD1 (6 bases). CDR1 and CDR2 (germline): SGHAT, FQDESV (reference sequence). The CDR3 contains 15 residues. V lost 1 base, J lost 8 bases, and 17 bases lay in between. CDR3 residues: CASSLGGTRTDGYTF. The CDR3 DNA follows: TGTGCCAGCAGCTTAGGGGGGACAAGGACAGACGGCTACACCTTC. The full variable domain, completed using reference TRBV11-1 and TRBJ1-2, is EAEVAQSPRYKITEKSQAVAFWCDPISGHATLYWYRQILGQGPELLVQFQDESVVDDSQLPKDRFSAERLKGVDSTLKIQPAELGDSAMYLCASSLGGTRTDGYTFGSGTRLTVV.

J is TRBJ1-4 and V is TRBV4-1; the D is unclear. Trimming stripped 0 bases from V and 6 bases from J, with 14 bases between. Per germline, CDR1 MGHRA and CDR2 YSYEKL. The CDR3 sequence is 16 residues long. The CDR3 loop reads CASSQEYGESYEKLFF. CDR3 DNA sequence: TGCGCCAGCAGCCAAGAGTACGGAGAATCATATGAAAAACTGTTTTTT.

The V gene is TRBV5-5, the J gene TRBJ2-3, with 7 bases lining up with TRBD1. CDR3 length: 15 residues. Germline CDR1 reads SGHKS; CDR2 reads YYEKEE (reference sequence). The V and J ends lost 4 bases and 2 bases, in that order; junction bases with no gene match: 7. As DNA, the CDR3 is TGTGCCAGCAGCCTCCGGGACAGATACACAGATACGCAGTATTTT. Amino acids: CASSLRDRYTDTQYF.

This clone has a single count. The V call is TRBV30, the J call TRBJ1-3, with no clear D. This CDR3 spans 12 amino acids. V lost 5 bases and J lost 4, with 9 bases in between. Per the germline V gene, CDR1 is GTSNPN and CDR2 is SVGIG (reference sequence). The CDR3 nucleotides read TGTGCCTGGGTCCGAGGGGGAAACACCATATATTTT. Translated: CAWVRGGNTIYF. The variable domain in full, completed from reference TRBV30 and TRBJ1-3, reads SQTIHQWPATLVQPVGSPLSLECTVEGTSNPNLYWYRQAAGRGLQLLFYSVGIGQISSEVPQNLSASRPQDRQFILSSKKLLLSDSGFYLCAWVRGGNTIYFGEGSWLTVV.

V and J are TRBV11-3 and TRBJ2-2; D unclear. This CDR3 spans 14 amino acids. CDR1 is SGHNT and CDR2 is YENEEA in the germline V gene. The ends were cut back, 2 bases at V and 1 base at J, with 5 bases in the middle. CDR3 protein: CASSLYKNTGELFF. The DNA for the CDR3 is TGTGCCAGCAGCTTATATAAGAACACCGGGGAGCTGTTTTTT.

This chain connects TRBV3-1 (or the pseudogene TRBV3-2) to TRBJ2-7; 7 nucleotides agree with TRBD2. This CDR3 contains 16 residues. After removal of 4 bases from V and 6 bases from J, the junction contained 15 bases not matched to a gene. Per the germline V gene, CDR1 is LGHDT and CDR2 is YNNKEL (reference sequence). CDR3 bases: TGTGCCAGCAGCCCGCACTCCGGGACTACTTTCTCCGAGCAGTACTTC. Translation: CASSPHSGTTFSEQYF.

The CDR3 region is CASSLLPQRATYNEQFF. CDR3 coding DNA: TGTGCCAGCAGCTTATTACCCCAGCGGGCGACCTACAATGAGCAGTTCTTC. The chain recombines TRBV7-9 with TRBJ2-1; D is perhaps TRBD2 (6 bases). Trimming removed 2 bases from V and 2 bases from J, with 16 bases in between. The germline V gene encodes CDR1 SEHNR and CDR2 FQNEAQ (reference sequence). The CDR3 sequence is 17 residues long.